These 19 T cell receptor beta chains came from one sample sequenced in a study of shared clonotypes between healthy human individuals. The assay was immunoSEQ multiplex PCR, and TCRdb's table has in-frame clones only and misses some. Of about 2 million clones in the sample, 85% to 95% were seen once. Sequencing was performed on naive CD4+ T cells sorted from blood. The subset: CD45RA+ positively selected. These receptors were taken from a young man in good health.

This clone came up once. The chain combines TRBV7-9 with TRBJ1-3, with D maybe TRBD1 (6 bases). The V end was cut by 5 bases, the J end by 6 bases, with 11 bases between. The CDR3 has 13 residues. Germline CDR1 reads SEHNR; CDR2 reads FQNEAQ (reference sequence). In DNA form, the CDR3 reads TGTGCCAGCAGCCAGGCAGGGGAAAACACCATATATTTT. Translation gives CASSQAGENTIYF. The variable domain in full, with the rest retrieved from reference TRBV7-9 and TRBJ1-3, is DTGVSQNPRHKITKRGQNVTFRCDPISEHNRLYWYRQTLGQGPEFLTYFQNEAQLEKSRLLSDRFSAERPKGSFSTLEIQRTEQGDSAMYLCASSQAGENTIYFGEGSWLTVV.

The genes are TRBV7-2 and TRBJ2-5; 9 bases agree with TRBD1. The CDR3 is made up of 14 amino acids. The trim removed 5 bases at V and 5 bases at J, leaving 6 bases unmatched. The germline CDR1 and CDR2 sequences are SGHTA and FQGNSA. The CDR3 region has the DNA TGTGCCAGCAGCATCTACAGGGGGCTCGAGACCCAGTACTTC. Residues: CASSIYRGLETQYF.

The chain joins TRBV7-9 to TRBJ2-7, with 7 bases that match TRBD2. Trimming cost V 4 bases and J 0 bases; bases outside gene matches: 6. Germline V gene lookup returns CDR1 SEHNR and CDR2 FQNEAQ (reference sequence). This CDR3 has 15 amino acids. Written as DNA, the CDR3 is TGTGCCAGCAGCTCGCGGGGGACCAGCTCCTACGAGCAGTACTTC. Protein product: CASSSRGTSSYEQYF.

V is TRBV7-2 and J is TRBJ1-3, with 7 bases matching TRBD1. V lost 0 bases to trimming and J lost 3 bases; unmatched junction nucleotides: 5. The CDR3 runs to 16 residues. Germline-derived CDR1 and CDR2 are SGHTA and FQGNSA. The CDR3 protein is CASSLADRVLGNTIYF. CDR3 DNA sequence: TGTGCCAGCAGCTTAGCCGACAGGGTCCTTGGAAACACCATATATTTT.

CDR3 protein: CASSLGPYGETQYF. The CDR3 bases are TGCGCCAGCAGCTTGGGTCCCTACGGGGAGACCCAGTACTTC. The rearrangement uses TRBV5-1 and TRBJ2-5; D gene ambiguous. The CDR3 contains 14 residues. Germline-derived CDR1 and CDR2 are SGHRS and YFSETQ. V shed 0 bases and J shed 5 bases, with 11 bases lying between them. The entire variable domain, with the rest obtained from reference TRBV5-1 and TRBJ2-5, is as follows: KAGVTQTPRYLIKTRGQQVTLSCSPISGHRSVSWYQQTPGQGLQFLFEYFSETQRNKGNFPGRFSGRQFSNSRSEMNVSTLELGDSALYLCASSLGPYGETQYFGPGTRLLVL.

This rearrangement joins TRBV10-3 to TRBJ2-3, with a possible D match to TRBD1 (6 bases). From germline, CDR1 is ENHRY and CDR2 SYGVKD. This CDR3 has 11 residues. Trimming removed 7 bases from V and 4 bases from J, with 6 bases in between. The CDR3 sequence: CAIKGADTQYF. Here the CDR3 DNA reads TGTGCCATCAAGGGGGCAGATACGCAGTATTTT.

This chain connects TRBV10-1 to TRBJ2-2; D might be TRBD2 (6 bases). CDR3 length: 14 residues. V shed 6 bases and J shed 7 bases, with 15 bases lying between them. The germline gives CDR1 WNHNN, CDR2 SYGVQD (reference sequence). DNA of the CDR3: TGCGCCAGCAGGCCCAGTGGAGGGTACGGGGAGCTGTTTTTT. Translating gives CASRPSGGYGELFF.

This chain joins TRBV28 and TRBJ2-7, with a tentative D call TRBD2 (7 bases). Germline V gene data show CDR1 as MDHEN and CDR2 as SYDVKM. Trimming removed 9 bases at V and 1 base at J, with 13 bases between. CDR3 size: 13 residues. CDR3 DNA sequence: TGTGCCAGTAGGGGGGGAAAGTCCTACGAGCAGTACTTC. It specifies CASRGGKSYEQYF.

V gene TRBV30 combines with J gene TRBJ2-7, with 12 nucleotides matching TRBD1. This CDR3 has 17 residues. CDR1 and CDR2 from the germline V gene are GTSNPN and SVGIG (reference sequence). With V trimmed by 2 bases and J by 1 base, 9 bases remained unmatched. The CDR3 nucleotides are TGTGCCTGGAGTCATCTTCCGGGACAGGGGGCATCCTACGAGCAGTACTTC. Translation gives CAWSHLPGQGASYEQYF. Combining the CDR3 with reference TRBV30 and TRBJ2-7 gives the whole variable domain SQTIHQWPATLVQPVGSPLSLECTVEGTSNPNLYWYRQAAGRGLQLLFYSVGIGQISSEVPQNLSASRPQDRQFILSSKKLLLSDSGFYLCAWSHLPGQGASYEQYFGPGTRLTVT.

The table lists this clone with a count of one. The rearrangement links TRBV2 to TRBJ2-7; 12 bases line up with TRBD1. Trimming at V came to 1 base and at J to 6 bases, leaving 10 bases not matched to a gene. The CDR3 runs to 17 residues. Germline V CDR1 and CDR2: SNHLY, FYNNEI. In DNA, the CDR3 is TGTGCCAGCAGTGAAGTATCTCCGGGACAGGGGGCCAGCGAGCAGTACTTC. Its translation is CASSEVSPGQGASEQYF.

With regard to this clone: Other nucleotide sequences from this sample produce the same CDR3. The chain links TRBV9 to TRBJ2-7; D gene unclear. From germline, CDR1 is SGDLS and CDR2 YYNGEE. The CDR3 loop spans 15 amino acids. The V end lost 2 bases, the J end lost 0 bases, and 12 bases lay between the germline ends. CDR3 protein: CASSVNVGGSYEQYF. For the CDR3, the DNA is TGTGCCAGCAGCGTTAACGTGGGTGGCTCCTACGAGCAGTACTTC.

V usage is TRBV5-1 and J usage is TRBJ1-1; 7 bases align to TRBD1. Trimming at V came to 1 base and at J to 3 bases, leaving 6 bases not matched to a gene. The CDR3 is 15 amino acids. Germline V gives CDR1 SGHRS, CDR2 YFSETQ. CDR3 DNA: TGCGCCAGCAGCTTGAGGGGGCCGGCGGACACTGAAGCTTTCTTT. Protein sequence: CASSLRGPADTEAFF.

The CDR3 coding sequence is TGTGCCAGCAGCTACGGGGACAGGGCCACTGAAGCTTTCTTT. Protein sequence: CASSYGDRATEAFF. V usage is TRBV6-5 and J usage is TRBJ1-1; 9 bases are shared with TRBD1. Unmatched junction bases numbered 6, after V lost 6 bases and J lost 4 bases. Germline lookup yields CDR1 MNHEY and CDR2 SVGAGI. CDR3 size: 14 residues.

This chain uses TRBV6-1 with TRBJ2-6; D not certain. CDR3 length equals 17 residues. V was trimmed by 1 base and J by 4 bases, leaving 14 bases between them. Per germline, CDR1 MNHNS and CDR2 SASEGT. The CDR3 nucleotides read TGTGCCAGCAGTGAAGTAGGGTATCTCTCCGGGGCCAACGTCCTGACTTTC. It is translated as CASSEVGYLSGANVLTF.

This sequence joins TRBV6-6 and TRBJ1-1; no clear D. The germline V gene encodes CDR1 MNHNY and CDR2 SVGAGI (reference sequence). Between the trimmed V and J ends, which lost 7 bases and 8 bases, there was a span of 23 bases. This CDR3 comprises 15 residues. CDR3 loop: CASNPLGLSLKEAFF. In DNA form, the CDR3 reads TGTGCCAGCAATCCTCTTGGGCTCAGCCTTAAAGAAGCTTTCTTT.

J is TRBJ1-2 and V is TRBV2; 9 bases are a match to TRBD1. V lost 5 bases to trimming and J lost 4 bases; unmatched junction nucleotides: 8. This CDR3 contains 15 residues. The germline V gene has CDR1 SNHLY and CDR2 FYNNEI. CDR3 protein: CASSKDRGSFYGYTF. The CDR3 bases are TGTGCCAGCAGTAAAGACAGGGGGTCCTTCTATGGCTACACCTTC.

Concerning this clone: The sample carries other DNA sequences with the same CDR3. V gene TRBV30 combines with J gene TRBJ1-5; D is perhaps TRBD1 (5 bases). The CDR3 consists of 12 residues. Germline V gives CDR1 GTSNPN, CDR2 SVGIG (reference sequence). V lost 3 bases and J lost 6, with 9 bases in between. CDR3 nucleotides: TGTGCCTGGAGGCAGGGAGGTCAGCCCCAGCATTTT. Protein product: CAWRQGGQPQHF.

This chain joins TRBV7-8 and TRBJ2-5; D call uncertain. V was pared by 5 bases and J by 5 bases, with 9 bases between. This CDR3 region has 12 residues. Germline lookup yields CDR1 SGHVS and CDR2 FQNEAQ. The CDR3 bases are TGTGCCAGCAGCCTAATCGGGGAGACCCAGTACTTC. Its translation: CASSLIGETQYF.

The V and J genes are TRBV7-9 and TRBJ2-3; 9 nucleotides agree with TRBD1. CDR3 size: 17 residues. Germline CDR1 and CDR2: SEHNR and FQNEAQ (reference sequence). The junction had 15 bases not matched to a gene; V was cut back by 5 bases and J by 6 bases. CDR3 residues: CASSQGDTGTGTDTQYF. The CDR3 DNA reads TGTGCCAGCAGCCAGGGGGACACCGGGACAGGGACTGATACGCAGTATTTT.